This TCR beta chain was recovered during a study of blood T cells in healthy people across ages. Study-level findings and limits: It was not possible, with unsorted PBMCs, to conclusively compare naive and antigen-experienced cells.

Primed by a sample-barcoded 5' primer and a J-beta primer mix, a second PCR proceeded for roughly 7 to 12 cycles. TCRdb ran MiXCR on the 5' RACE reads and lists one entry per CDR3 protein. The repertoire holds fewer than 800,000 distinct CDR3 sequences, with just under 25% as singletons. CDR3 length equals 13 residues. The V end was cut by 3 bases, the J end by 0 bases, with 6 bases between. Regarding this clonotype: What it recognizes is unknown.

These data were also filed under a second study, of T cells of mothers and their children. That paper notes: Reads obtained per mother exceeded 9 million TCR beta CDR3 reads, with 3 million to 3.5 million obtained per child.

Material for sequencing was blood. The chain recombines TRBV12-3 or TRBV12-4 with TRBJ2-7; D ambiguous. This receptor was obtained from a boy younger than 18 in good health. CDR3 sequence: CASSFFGSYEQYF. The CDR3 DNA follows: TGTGCCAGCAGTTTTTTTGGCTCCTACGAGCAGTACTTC.